This T cell receptor beta chain was profiled in a study of blood T cell repertoires in COVID-19. Study at large: Sample material is recorded as cDNA or gDNA derived from T cells, B-cell-depleted T cells, or PBMCs.

V lost 6 bases to trimming and J lost 3 bases, with 14 bases between them. The germline V gene has CDR1 MNHEY and CDR2 SVGEGT. This CDR3 has 15 amino acids. Clones were sequenced by immunoSEQ multiplex PCR, and TCRdb holds only the in-frame ones, with some missing. The repertoire holds roughly 210,000 clones, with 80% to 90% as singletons. There are a few counts of this clone. The sample taken for sequencing was PBMCs or T cells enriched from blood (not recorded which). The gene calls are TRBV6-2 or TRBV6-3 and TRBJ2-2, with TRBD2 as a possible D gene (6 bases). This receptor was obtained from a man aged 25 to 40 in a cohort exposed to, infected with or recovered from COVID-19 (not recorded which). CDR3 sequence reads: CASSSHERDTGELFF. DNA of the CDR3: TGTGCCAGCAGCTCCCATGAGCGGGACACCGGGGAGCTGTTTTTT.